This TCR beta chain emerged from a study of regulatory T cells in long-lasting Graves disease. This clonotype has a handful of counts. The length of the CDR3 is 15 residues. The ends were cut back, 1 base at V and 6 bases at J, with 13 bases in the middle. Germline values: CDR1 SGHAT, CDR2 FQNNGV. Time point of the sample: newly diagnosed GD, antithyroid drugs for less than 3 months. The authors made the TCR library using RNA they extracted from PBMCs. Sequencing libraries for TCR beta were prepared with iRepertoire HTBI primers and Arm-PCR of CDR3 regions. Each CDR3 protein gets one entry after TCRdb re-called the multiplex PCR reads with MiXCR. Among about 500,000 distinct CDR3 sequences listed, roughly 15% were seen once. These data were also reused for a study on T cells in Graves' hyperthyroidism and ophthalmopathy.

Source: peripheral blood mononuclear cells (PBMCs), taken at new diagnosis, from a patient treated with antithyroid drugs. This receptor was taken from a man aged 40-50 years with Graves disease. The chain combines TRBV11-2 with TRBJ2-1; D gene unclear. In DNA form, the CDR3 reads TGTGCCAGCAGCTTAGCCCAGAACCCATCCAATGAGCAGTTCTTC. Residues: CASSLAQNPSNEQFF.